This passage covers 22 T cell receptor beta chains from one sample sequenced in a study of blood T cell repertoires in COVID-19. Profiling relied on immunoSEQ multiplex PCR, and the TCRdb table lists in-frame clones only, not all of them. This repertoire shows 350,000 or so clones, about 91% found once; its top ten account for 1.5% to 2%. Sequenced material: peripheral blood. These receptors were collected from a woman aged 25 to 39 with COVID-19, enrolled during active disease.

V and J are TRBV11-2 and TRBJ2-2; TRBD1 is a possible D gene (5 bases). Trimming cost V 5 bases and J 2 bases, with 15 bases left between them. CDR1 and CDR2 from the germline V gene are SGHAT and FQNNGV. The CDR3 totals 16 residues. The CDR3 loop reads CASSSPGHLNTGELFF. The CDR3 DNA reads as TGTGCCAGCAGCAGCCCCGGACACCTTAACACCGGGGAGCTGTTTTTT.

The chain uses TRBV5-1 and TRBJ2-5; D remains unclear. Germline V CDR1 and CDR2: SGHRS, YFSETQ. This CDR3 is built from 14 residues. With 2 bases removed from V and 2 bases from J, the gap between germline ends came to 10 bases. CDR3 sequence reads: CASSFGQIQETQYF. The CDR3 coding sequence is TGCGCCAGCAGCTTTGGTCAGATACAAGAGACCCAGTACTTC.

V usage is TRBV6-5 and J usage is TRBJ1-2, with 8 bases matching TRBD1. J was trimmed by 7 bases and V by 8 bases; bases with no gene match: 12. The CDR3 extends over 14 amino acids. The germline gives CDR1 MNHEY, CDR2 SVGAGI. The CDR3 DNA reads TGTGCCAGCGCCGCCACGCAGGGGGCTGCTGGCTACACCTTC. Amino acid sequence: CASAATQGAAGYTF.

The chain employs TRBV15 and TRBJ2-7; 13 nucleotides line up with TRBD2. J gave up 4 bases and V 5 bases, and 5 bases lay outside the gene matches. This CDR3 contains 15 residues. In germline, CDR1 is LNHNV, CDR2 YYDKDF (reference sequence). This CDR3 reads CATSHGTSGAYEQYF. In DNA form, the CDR3 reads TGTGCCACCAGCCACGGGACTAGCGGGGCGTACGAGCAGTACTTC.

This chain connects TRBV5-4 to TRBJ2-7; tentatively, D is TRBD2 (6 bases). With 5 bases removed from V and 3 bases from J, the gap between germline ends came to 9 bases. Germline loops: CDR1 SGHNT, CDR2 YYREEE (reference sequence). The CDR3 consists of 12 residues. CDR3 residues: CASRQEGYEQYF. The CDR3 nucleotides are TGTGCCAGCAGGCAGGAGGGCTACGAGCAGTACTTC.

The rearrangement links TRBV5-1 to TRBJ2-6; D is possibly TRBD1 (5 bases). Germline V gene lookup returns CDR1 SGHRS and CDR2 YFSETQ. Trimming shortened V by 0 bases and J by 2 bases, and 12 bases separated the two germline ends. There are 17 residues in the CDR3. The CDR3 reads CASSLAAGSPGANVLTF. The CDR3 bases are TGCGCCAGCAGCTTGGCGGCAGGGTCCCCTGGGGCCAACGTCCTGACTTTC.

This sequence joins TRBV19 and TRBJ1-4; 11 nucleotides agree with TRBD1. V lost 10 bases, J lost 7 bases, and 2 bases stayed unmatched. This CDR3 contains 12 residues. Per the germline V gene, CDR1 is LNHDA and CDR2 is SQIVND (reference sequence). The CDR3 reads CATGTGGEKLFF. CDR3 DNA sequence: TGTGCCACAGGGACAGGGGGTGAAAAACTGTTTTTT.

The genes are TRBV7-2 and TRBJ2-3, with D possibly TRBD2 on 6 matching bases. The CDR3 runs 14 residues. Trimming pared 3 bases from V and 0 bases from J, leaving 7 bases between. Germline-derived CDR1 and CDR2 are SGHTA and FQGNSA. The CDR3 sequence: CASSFGTSTDTQYF. CDR3 DNA sequence: TGTGCCAGCAGCTTTGGGACTAGCACAGATACGCAGTATTTT.

The CDR3 nucleotides are TGTGCCTACCAATTTACACCCGGGCCCCCCCCCGGGAAAGCTTTCTTT. It codes for CAYQFTPGPPPGKAFF. This chain links TRBV30 with TRBJ1-1; D ambiguous. V lost 7 bases, J lost 9 bases, and 30 bases lay in between. The CDR3 is 16 residues long. Per germline, CDR1 GTSNPN and CDR2 SVGIG (reference sequence).

This chain connects TRBV7-9 to TRBJ2-7; tentatively, D is TRBD2 (5 bases). The V gene's germline CDR1 is SEHNR and CDR2 FQNEAQ (reference sequence). With 3 bases removed from V and 0 bases from J, the gap between germline ends came to 6 bases. The CDR3 runs 13 residues. CDR3 loop: CASSFTSSYEQYF. CDR3 coding DNA: TGTGCCAGCAGCTTTACTAGCTCCTACGAGCAGTACTTC. Full variable domain (outside the CDR3, taken from reference TRBV7-9 and TRBJ2-7): DTGVSQNPRHKITKRGQNVTFRCDPISEHNRLYWYRQTLGQGPEFLTYFQNEAQLEKSRLLSDRFSAERPKGSFSTLEIQRTEQGDSAMYLCASSFTSSYEQYFGPGTRLTVT.

This chain links TRBV6-5 with TRBJ1-2, with D perhaps TRBD1 (6 bases). The CDR3 length is 14 residues. CDR1 is MNHEY, CDR2 SVGAGI, per germline. Trimming pared 7 bases from V and 4 bases from J, leaving 16 bases between. The CDR3, as DNA: TGTGCCAGCATAGTGACAGGAGATACCTATGGCTACACCTTC. Translation: CASIVTGDTYGYTF.

The CDR3 here is CASSFGQGGSPLHF. The CDR3 DNA reads TGTGCCAGCAGCTTTGGACAGGGAGGTTCACCCCTCCACTTT. The gene calls are TRBV11-3 and TRBJ1-6; TRBD1 matches 8 bases. After removal of 3 bases from V and 9 bases from J, the junction contained 4 bases not matched to a gene. The CDR3 is made up of 14 amino acids. The germline gives CDR1 SGHNT, CDR2 YENEEA.

The CDR3 loop is CASSYGRGLYEKLFF. For the CDR3, the DNA is TGTGCCAGCAGTTACGGAAGGGGGCTATATGAAAAACTGTTTTTT. The chain joins TRBV6-2 or TRBV6-3 to TRBJ1-4, with 7 bases aligning to TRBD1. Germline CDR1 reads MNHEY; CDR2 reads SVGEGT. V shed 2 bases and J 6 bases; nucleotides not matched to a gene: 6. The CDR3 has 15 residues.

This clone was seen only a few times. The V gene is TRBV19, the J gene TRBJ1-2; D is unresolved. Germline V lookup: CDR1 LNHDA, CDR2 SQIVND (reference sequence). This CDR3 has 12 amino acids. The V gene lost 11 bases and the J gene lost 6 bases, with 16 bases spanning the gap. Here the CDR3 reads CAVPKRDNGYTF. CDR3 DNA: TGTGCCGTCCCCAAGCGGGATAATGGCTACACCTTC.

V usage is TRBV9 and J usage is TRBJ1-1; D unresolved. Germline CDR1 reads SGDLS; CDR2 reads YYNGEE. The CDR3 contains 13 residues. V lost 0 bases, J lost 1 base, and 4 bases lay in between. DNA for the CDR3: TGTGCCAGCAGCGTAGTAGCGAACACTGAAGCTTTCTTT. It codes for CASSVVANTEAFF.

The V and J genes are TRBV7-2 and TRBJ2-5, with 9 bases lining up with TRBD2. The CDR3 runs 16 residues. CDR1 and CDR2 from the germline V gene are SGHTA and FQGNSA. Losses at the gene ends were 4 bases for V and 4 bases for J; bases not matched to a gene: 10. CDR3: CASSSWRGGAGETQYF. CDR3 DNA: TGTGCCAGCAGCTCTTGGCGCGGGGGGGCGGGAGAGACCCAGTACTTC. Filled out from reference TRBV7-2 and TRBJ2-5, the complete variable domain reads GAGVSQSPSNKVTEKGKDVELRCDPISGHTALYWYRQSLGQGLEFLIYFQGNSAPDKSGLPSDRFSAERTGGSVSTLTIQRTQQEDSAVYLCASSSWRGGAGETQYFGPGTRLLVL.

This rearrangement joins TRBV7-2 to TRBJ2-3; maybe TRBD2 (6 bases). V was cut by 4 bases and J by 3 bases, with 14 bases left in between. Germline values: CDR1 SGHTA, CDR2 FQGNSA. This CDR3 has 15 residues. CDR3 in amino acids: CASSSGGGSTDTQYF. CDR3 DNA: TGTGCCAGCAGCTCAGGTGGGGGGAGTACAGATACGCAGTATTTT.

The chain combines TRBV6-6 with TRBJ2-5; 10 bases are shared with TRBD1. This CDR3 contains 16 residues. V was clipped by 0 bases and J by 4 bases; unmatched bases: 5. Germline CDR1 is MNHNY and CDR2 is SVGAGI (reference sequence). In nucleotides, the CDR3 is TGTGCCAGCAGTTACTCCCGGACAGGGGGGCGAGAGACCCAGTACTTC. The encoded protein is CASSYSRTGGRETQYF.

The rearrangement links TRBV19 to TRBJ2-1; D is perhaps TRBD1 (5 bases). There are 14 residues in the CDR3. In germline, CDR1 is LNHDA, CDR2 SQIVND (reference sequence). V was clipped by 6 bases and J by 4 bases, with 13 bases between them. CDR3 DNA: TGTGCCAGTAGCGTCAGGGAAGAATACAATGAGCAGTTCTTC. Translating it yields CASSVREEYNEQFF.

A word on this clone: One end of the junction does not line up with germline, which may come from a read error. The rearrangement links TRBV11-3 to TRBJ2-1; TRBD1 is a possible D gene (5 bases). Germline V gene data show CDR1 as SGHNT and CDR2 as YENEEA. The CDR3 runs to 13 residues. The CDR3 spells CASSLGSRERVIF. The CDR3 nucleotides are TGTGCCAGCAGCTTAGGTTCCAGGGAACGCGTAATCTTC.

This clone was seen a single time. The chain is built from TRBV28 and TRBJ1-1, with TRBD1 as a possible D gene (5 bases). Germline values: CDR1 MDHEN, CDR2 SYDVKM. Trimming removed 10 bases from V and 0 bases from J, with 21 bases in between. The length of the CDR3 is 16 residues. The CDR3 loop reads CAIHRGRAFMNTEAFF. The DNA of the CDR3 is TGTGCCATCCACCGGGGGAGGGCTTTTATGAACACTGAAGCTTTCTTT.

The gene calls are TRBV7-9 and TRBJ1-3; D call uncertain. The CDR3 consists of 17 residues. From germline, CDR1 is SEHNR and CDR2 FQNEAQ (reference sequence). Trimming left V 5 bases short and J 3 bases short, with 20 bases between. The CDR3 region has the DNA TGTGCCAGCAGCCCCAGCCGAGTCTGGGGAGGTGGAAACACCATATATTTT. Translation gives CASSPSRVWGGGNTIYF.